These 7 T cell receptor beta chains came from one sample sequenced in a study of control samples from healthy donors and cancer patients. The method was immunoSEQ multiplex PCR; TCRdb's version includes in-frame clones alone and lacks a portion of them. The table lists more than 9,500 clones, approximately 87% of them singletons. The sequenced sample was formalin-fixed, paraffin-embedded tissue. These receptors were collected from a male donor with melanoma.

The V call is TRBV15, the J call TRBJ2-3; 11 bases line up with TRBD1. Germline V lookup: CDR1 LNHNV, CDR2 YYDKDF (reference sequence). The CDR3 is made up of 16 amino acids. J gave up 5 bases and V 5 bases, and 9 bases lay outside the gene matches. CDR3 residues: CATSGRTGGVLDTQYF. CDR3 nucleotide sequence: TGTGCCACCAGCGGTCGGACAGGGGGCGTCTTAGATACGCAGTATTTT.

V is TRBV11-2 and J is TRBJ1-2; D unresolved. Trimming removed 3 bases from V and 1 base from J, with 6 bases in between. Looked up from germline, CDR1 is SGHAT and CDR2 is FQNNGV. The CDR3 contains 13 residues. The CDR3 DNA sequence: TGTGCCAGCAGCTTCGGCAATAACTATGGCTACACCTTC. It is translated as CASSFGNNYGYTF.

This chain uses TRBV12-3 or TRBV12-4 with TRBJ1-5; no firm D call. Trimming removed 5 bases at V and 8 bases at J, with 13 bases between. The CDR3 length is 13 residues. CDR3 sequence: CASSRTDREPQHF. Here the CDR3 DNA reads TGTGCCAGCAGTAGAACGGACCGGGAGCCCCAGCATTTT.

The rearrangement joins TRBV6-4 to TRBJ1-2; D not resolved. Trimming removed 0 bases at V and 5 bases at J, with 13 bases between. The CDR3 sequence is 15 residues long. The germline CDR1 and CDR2 sequences are MRHNA and SNTAGT. CDR3 sequence reads: CASSDSWAKGYGYTF. CDR3 in DNA: TGTGCCAGCAGTGACTCTTGGGCCAAGGGATATGGCTACACCTTC.

The chain uses TRBV7-3 and TRBJ1-2; no clear D. The CDR3 totals 16 residues. V was shortened by 5 bases and J by 8 bases, with 24 bases between the two germline ends. Per the germline V gene, CDR1 is SGHTA and CDR2 is FQGTGA. The DNA for the CDR3 is TGTGCCAGCAGCCATTACGAAGTGGTAGGGCAATACGGCTACACCTTC. Amino acids: CASSHYEVVGQYGYTF.

V gene TRBV5-1 combines with J gene TRBJ1-2; perhaps TRBD1 as D (6 bases). V was clipped by 0 bases and J by 0 bases, with 9 bases between them. The CDR3 consists of 15 residues. Per germline, CDR1 SGHRS and CDR2 YFSETQ. CDR3 protein: CASSLEQGANYGYTF. For the CDR3, the DNA is TGCGCCAGCAGCTTGGAACAGGGAGCTAACTATGGCTACACCTTC.

The chain has TRBV25-1 and TRBJ2-3; 7 nucleotides align to TRBD1. The CDR3 extends over 16 amino acids. Germline V gene sequence: CDR1 MGHDK, CDR2 SYGVNS. The V and J ends lost 3 bases and 0 bases, in that order; junction bases with no gene match: 6. CDR3 DNA sequence: TGTGCCAGCAGTGAGTTGGGCAGGGGGAGCACAGATACGCAGTATTTT. Amino acids: CASSELGRGSTDTQYF. Full variable domain (missing parts from reference TRBV25-1 and TRBJ2-3): EADIYQTPRYLVIGTGKKITLECSQTMGHDKMYWYQQDPGMELHLIHYSYGVNSTEKGDLSSESTVSRIRTEHFPLTLESARPSHTSQYLCASSELGRGSTDTQYFGPGTRLTVL.